This TCR beta chain was recovered during a study of CD8+CD57+ T cells in acquired aplastic anemia. Study-wide context: Recorded DNA amounts for sorted CD4+ and CD8+ cells had an average of roughly 3.4 ug.

The CDR3 is 13 amino acids. V was clipped by 6 bases and J by 10 bases; unmatched bases: 7. Germline V CDR1 and CDR2: KGHSH, LQKENI. Investigators profiled TCR beta VDJ and CDR3 from genomic DNA template. TCRdb passed the reads through MiXCR, listing each CDR3 protein once. The sample has 120,000 or so distinct CDR3 sequences; approximately 40% are singletons. With regard to this clonotype: No antigen is known for it.

Study-wide points: Twenty-nine sequences, all CD8+ CDR3, were shared between patients and controls.

The patients chosen for sequencing had shown expansion of CD8+CD57+ cells (detected by flow cytometry). Severe acquired aplastic anemia was present in every patient. The V and J genes are TRBV18 and TRBJ1-2, with 11 bases aligning to TRBD1. This clonotype was obtained from a human donor with aplastic anemia. Sequenced: sorted CD4+, CD8+, or CD8+CD57+ T cells (not recorded which) from PBMCs. CDR3 in amino acids: CASSTGTGGPYTF. In nucleotides, the CDR3 is TGTGCCAGCTCCACCGGGACAGGGGGGCCCTACACCTTC.